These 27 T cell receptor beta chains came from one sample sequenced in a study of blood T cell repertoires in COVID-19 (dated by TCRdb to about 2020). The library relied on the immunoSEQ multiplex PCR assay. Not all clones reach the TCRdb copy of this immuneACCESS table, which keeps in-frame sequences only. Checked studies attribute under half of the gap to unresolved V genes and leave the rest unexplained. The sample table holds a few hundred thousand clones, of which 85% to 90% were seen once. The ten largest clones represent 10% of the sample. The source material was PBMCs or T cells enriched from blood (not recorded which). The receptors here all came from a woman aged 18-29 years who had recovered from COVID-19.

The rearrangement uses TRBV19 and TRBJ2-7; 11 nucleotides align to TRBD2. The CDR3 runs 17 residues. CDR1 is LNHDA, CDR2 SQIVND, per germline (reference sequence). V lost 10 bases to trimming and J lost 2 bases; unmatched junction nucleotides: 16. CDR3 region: CATSRTSGSSQPYEQYF. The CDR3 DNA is TGTGCCACTTCCCGGACTAGCGGGTCCTCCCAACCCTACGAGCAGTACTTC.

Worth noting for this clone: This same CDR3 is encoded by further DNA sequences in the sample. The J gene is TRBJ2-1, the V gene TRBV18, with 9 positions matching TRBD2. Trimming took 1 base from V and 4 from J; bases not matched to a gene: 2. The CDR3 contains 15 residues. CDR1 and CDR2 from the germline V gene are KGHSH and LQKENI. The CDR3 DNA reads TGTGCCAGCTCACCACTAGCGGGGGAATACAATGAGCAGTTCTTC. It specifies CASSPLAGEYNEQFF.

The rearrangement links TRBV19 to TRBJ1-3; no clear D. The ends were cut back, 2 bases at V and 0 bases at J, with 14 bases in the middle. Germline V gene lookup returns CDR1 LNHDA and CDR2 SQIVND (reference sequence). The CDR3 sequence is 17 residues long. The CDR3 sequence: CASSISAPGYSGNTIYF. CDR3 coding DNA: TGTGCCAGTAGTATATCAGCACCGGGTTACTCTGGAAACACCATATATTTT.

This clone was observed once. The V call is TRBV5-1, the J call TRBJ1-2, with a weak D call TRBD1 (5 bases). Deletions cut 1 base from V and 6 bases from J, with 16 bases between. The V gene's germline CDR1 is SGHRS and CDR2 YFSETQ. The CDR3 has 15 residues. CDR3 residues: CASSLNLGGTNGYTF. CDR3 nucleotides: TGCGCCAGCAGCTTGAACCTCGGAGGGACCAATGGCTACACCTTC.

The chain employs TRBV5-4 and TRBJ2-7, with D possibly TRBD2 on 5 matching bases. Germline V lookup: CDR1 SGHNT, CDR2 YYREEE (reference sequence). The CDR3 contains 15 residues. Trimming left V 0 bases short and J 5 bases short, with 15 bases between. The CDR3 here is CASSLGGIKRHEQYF. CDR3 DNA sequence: TGTGCCAGCAGCTTGGGAGGGATCAAGCGCCACGAGCAGTACTTC. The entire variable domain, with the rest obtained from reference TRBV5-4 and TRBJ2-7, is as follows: ETGVTQSPTHLIKTRGQQVTLRCSSQSGHNTVSWYQQALGQGPQFIFQYYREEENGRGNFPPRFSGLQFPNYSSELNVNALELDDSALYLCASSLGGIKRHEQYFGPGTRLTVT.

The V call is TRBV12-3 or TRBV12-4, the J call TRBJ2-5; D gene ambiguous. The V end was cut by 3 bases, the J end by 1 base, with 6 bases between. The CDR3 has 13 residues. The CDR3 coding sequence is TGTGCCAGCAGTTTCTTCGGCCAAGAGACCCAGTACTTC. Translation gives CASSFFGQETQYF.

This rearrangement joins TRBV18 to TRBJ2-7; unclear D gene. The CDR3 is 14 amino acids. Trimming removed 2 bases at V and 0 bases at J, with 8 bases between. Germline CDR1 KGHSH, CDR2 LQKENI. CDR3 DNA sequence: TGTGCCAGCTCACCAGAGGCTAGCTCCTACGAGCAGTACTTC. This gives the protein CASSPEASSYEQYF.

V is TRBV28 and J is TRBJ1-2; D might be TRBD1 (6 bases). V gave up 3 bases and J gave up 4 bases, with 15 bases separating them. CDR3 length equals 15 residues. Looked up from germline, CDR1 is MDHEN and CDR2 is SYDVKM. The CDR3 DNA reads TGTGCCAGCAGTTTGGACAGCTACAACTCCTATGGCTACACCTTC. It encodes CASSLDSYNSYGYTF.

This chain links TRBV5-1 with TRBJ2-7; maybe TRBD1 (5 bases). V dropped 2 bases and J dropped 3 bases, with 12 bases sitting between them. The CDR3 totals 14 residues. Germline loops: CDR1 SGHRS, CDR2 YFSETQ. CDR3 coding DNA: TGCGCCAGCAGCTTCTACCAGGGCGTCTACGAGCAGTACTTC. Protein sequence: CASSFYQGVYEQYF.

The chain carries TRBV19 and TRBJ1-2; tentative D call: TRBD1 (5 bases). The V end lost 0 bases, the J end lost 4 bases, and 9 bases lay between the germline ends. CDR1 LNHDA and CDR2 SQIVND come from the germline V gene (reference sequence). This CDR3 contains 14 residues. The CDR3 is CASSIDRESYGYTF. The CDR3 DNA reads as TGTGCCAGTAGTATAGACAGGGAAAGCTATGGCTACACCTTC.

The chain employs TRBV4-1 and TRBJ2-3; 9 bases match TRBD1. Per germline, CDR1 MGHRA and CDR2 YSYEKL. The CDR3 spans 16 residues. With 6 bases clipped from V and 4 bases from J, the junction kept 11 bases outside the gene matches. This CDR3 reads CASRQLTGGLADTQYF. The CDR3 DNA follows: TGCGCCAGCAGACAACTAACAGGGGGCTTGGCAGATACGCAGTATTTT.

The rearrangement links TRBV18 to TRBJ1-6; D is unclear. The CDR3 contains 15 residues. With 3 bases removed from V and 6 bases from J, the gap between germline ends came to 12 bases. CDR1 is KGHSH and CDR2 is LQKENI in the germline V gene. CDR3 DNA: TGTGCCAGCTCACCTCGGGATTTCAGTAATTCACCCCTCCACTTT. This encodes CASSPRDFSNSPLHF.

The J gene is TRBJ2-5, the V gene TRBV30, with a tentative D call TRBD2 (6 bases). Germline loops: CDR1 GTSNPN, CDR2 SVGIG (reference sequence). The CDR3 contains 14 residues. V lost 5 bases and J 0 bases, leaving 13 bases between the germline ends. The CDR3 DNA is TGTGCCTGGGCTACGACGGGGGACCAAGAGACCCAGTACTTC. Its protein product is CAWATTGDQETQYF.

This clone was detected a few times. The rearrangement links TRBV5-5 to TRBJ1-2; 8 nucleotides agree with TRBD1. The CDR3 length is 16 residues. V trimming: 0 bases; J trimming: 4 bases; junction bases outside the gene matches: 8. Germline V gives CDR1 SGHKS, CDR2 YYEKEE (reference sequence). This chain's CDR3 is CASSLAPGGTVYGYTF. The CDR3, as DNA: TGTGCCAGCAGCTTGGCCCCAGGGGGCACGGTCTATGGCTACACCTTC.

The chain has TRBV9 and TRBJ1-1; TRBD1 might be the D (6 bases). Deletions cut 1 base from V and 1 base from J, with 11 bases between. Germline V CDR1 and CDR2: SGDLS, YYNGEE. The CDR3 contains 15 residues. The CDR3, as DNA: TGTGCCAGCAGCGTATTGGACAGCCCGAACACTGAAGCTTTCTTT. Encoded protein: CASSVLDSPNTEAFF.

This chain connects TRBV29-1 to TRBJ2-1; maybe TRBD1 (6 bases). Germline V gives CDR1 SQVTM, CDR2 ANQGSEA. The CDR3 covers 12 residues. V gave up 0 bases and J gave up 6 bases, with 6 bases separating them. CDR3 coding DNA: TGCAGCGTTGAAGACAGGGGCAATGAGCAGTTCTTC. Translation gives CSVEDRGNEQFF.

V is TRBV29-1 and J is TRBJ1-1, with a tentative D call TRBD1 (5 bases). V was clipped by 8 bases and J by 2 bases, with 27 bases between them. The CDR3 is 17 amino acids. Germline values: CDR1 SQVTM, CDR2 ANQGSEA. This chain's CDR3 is CSSLWEGWSGANTEAFF. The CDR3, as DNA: TGCAGCTCCCTGTGGGAAGGGTGGTCTGGGGCCAACACTGAAGCTTTCTTT.

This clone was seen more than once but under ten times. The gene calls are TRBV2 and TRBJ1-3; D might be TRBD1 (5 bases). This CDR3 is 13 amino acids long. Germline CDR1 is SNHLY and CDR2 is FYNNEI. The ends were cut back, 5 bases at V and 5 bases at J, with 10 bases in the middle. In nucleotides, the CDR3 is TGTGCCAGCAGTTCACAGGTCCGAAACACCATATATTTT. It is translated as CASSSQVRNTIYF.

CDR3 loop: CASSTGTGSYGYTF. DNA for the CDR3: TGTGCCAGTAGTACCGGGACAGGGTCCTATGGCTACACCTTC. V usage is TRBV19 and J usage is TRBJ1-2; 9 nucleotides align to TRBD1. Germline CDR1 and CDR2: LNHDA and SQIVND (reference sequence). Unmatched junction bases numbered 4, after V lost 4 bases and J lost 4 bases. This CDR3 is built from 14 residues. Based on the CDR3 plus reference TRBV19 and TRBJ1-2, the full variable domain is DGGITQSPKYLFRKEGQNVTLSCEQNLNHDAMYWYRQDPGQGLRLIYYSQIVNDFQKGDIAEGYSVSREKKESFPLTVTSAQKNPTAFYLCASSTGTGSYGYTFGSGTRLTVV.

The CDR3 region is CASSILRTGNNSPLHF. In nucleotides, the CDR3 is TGTGCCAGCAGCATATTAAGGACAGGGAATAATTCACCCCTCCACTTT. The chain joins TRBV27 to TRBJ1-6; 8 bases line up with TRBD1. Germline CDR1 and CDR2: MNHEY and SMNVEV (reference sequence). This CDR3 region has 16 residues. The V and J ends lost 6 bases and 5 bases, in that order; junction bases with no gene match: 9.

CDR3 sequence: CASSPRPGQGYGYTF. The CDR3 bases are TGTGCCAGCTCACCCCGGCCGGGACAGGGGTATGGCTACACCTTC. The chain has TRBV18 and TRBJ1-2; 10 nucleotides align to TRBD1. Germline lookup yields CDR1 KGHSH and CDR2 LQKENI. Trimming removed 3 bases from V and 5 bases from J; junction bases left unmatched: 6. The CDR3 has 15 amino acids.

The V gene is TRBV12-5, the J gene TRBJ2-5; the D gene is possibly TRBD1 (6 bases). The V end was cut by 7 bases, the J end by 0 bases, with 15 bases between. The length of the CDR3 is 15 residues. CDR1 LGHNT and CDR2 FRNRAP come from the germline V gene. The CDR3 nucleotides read TGTGCTAGTGCCTTGGACAGACAGTACCAAGAGACCCAGTACTTC. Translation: CASALDRQYQETQYF. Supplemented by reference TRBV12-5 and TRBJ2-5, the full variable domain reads DARVTQTPRHKVTEMGQEVTMRCQPILGHNTVFWYRQTMMQGLELLAYFRNRAPLDDSGMPKDRFSAEMPDATLATLKIQPSEPRDSAVYFCASALDRQYQETQYFGPGTRLLVL.

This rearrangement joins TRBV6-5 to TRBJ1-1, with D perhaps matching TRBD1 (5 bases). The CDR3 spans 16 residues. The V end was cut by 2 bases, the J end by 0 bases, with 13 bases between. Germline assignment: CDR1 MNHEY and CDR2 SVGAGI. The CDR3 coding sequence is TGTGCCAGCAGTTACAGGCGGGGACTTCTGAACACTGAAGCTTTCTTT. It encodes CASSYRRGLLNTEAFF.

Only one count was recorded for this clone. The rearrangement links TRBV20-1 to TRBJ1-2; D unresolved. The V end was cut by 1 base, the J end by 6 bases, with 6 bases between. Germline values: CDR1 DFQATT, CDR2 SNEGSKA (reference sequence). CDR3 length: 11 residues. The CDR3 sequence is CSARGGDGYTF. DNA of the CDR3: TGCAGTGCTAGAGGGGGAGATGGCTACACCTTC.

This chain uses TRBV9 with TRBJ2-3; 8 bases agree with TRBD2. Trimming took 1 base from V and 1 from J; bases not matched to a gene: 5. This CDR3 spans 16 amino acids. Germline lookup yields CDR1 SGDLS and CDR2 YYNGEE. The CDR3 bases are TGTGCCAGCAGCGTACAAGGGCGGGGGGGCACAGATACGCAGTATTTT. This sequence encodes CASSVQGRGGTDTQYF.

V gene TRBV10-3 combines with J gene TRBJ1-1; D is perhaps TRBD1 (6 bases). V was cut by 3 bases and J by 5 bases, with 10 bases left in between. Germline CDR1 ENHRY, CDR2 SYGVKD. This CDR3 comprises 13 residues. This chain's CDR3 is CAISENRETEAFF. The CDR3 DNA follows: TGTGCCATCAGTGAAAACAGGGAGACTGAAGCTTTCTTT.

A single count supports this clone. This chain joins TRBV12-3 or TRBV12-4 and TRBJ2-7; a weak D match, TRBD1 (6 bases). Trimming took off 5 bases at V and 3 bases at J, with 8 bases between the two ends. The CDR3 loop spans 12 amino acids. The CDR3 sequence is CASSPQGYEQYF. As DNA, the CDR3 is TGTGCCAGCAGTCCACAGGGCTACGAGCAGTACTTC.